This entry lists 11 T cell receptor beta chains sequenced from one sample in a study of control samples from healthy donors and cancer patients (TCRdb year 2020). Receptors were amplified or captured by the immunoSEQ multiplex PCR assay. The source is immuneACCESS, and TCRdb retained only in-frame sequences with V and J called. Part of the clones is not carried over; for the studies checked, unresolved V genes explain less than half of this, and the remainder is unexplained. The sample records around 200,000 clones, about 93% of which are singletons. The ten largest make up about 1.6% of the sample. The sequencing sample was made of blood. The source of these receptors is a man aged 50 or older in good health.

The J gene is TRBJ1-5, the V gene TRBV6-4, with D perhaps matching TRBD1 (5 bases). CDR1 is MRHNA, CDR2 SNTAGT, per germline. This CDR3 region has 14 residues. V was cut by 0 bases and J by 4 bases, with 7 bases left in between. The CDR3 nucleotides are TGTGCCAGCAGTGACTCATGGGGGAATCAGCCCCAGCATTTT. Residues: CASSDSWGNQPQHF.

The V gene is TRBV7-5, the J gene TRBJ1-5. TRBV7-5 is a pseudogene segment. CDR3 length: 17 residues. CDR3 in DNA: TGTGTCAGAAGCTTAGCGCGTCTCATGCGGAGCAATCAGCCCCAGCATTTT. Encoded protein: CVRSLARLMRSNQPQHF.

The CDR3 nucleotides are TGTGCCACCAGCAGAGGGACCGAGACCTCCTACGAGCAGTACGTC. Its translation is CATSRGTETSYEQYV. V usage is TRBV15 and J usage is TRBJ2-7; D gene uncertain. V was pared by 1 base and J by 0 bases, with 10 bases between. CDR1 and CDR2 (germline): LNHNV, YYDKDF (reference sequence). The CDR3 has 15 amino acids.

The chain links TRBV7-9 to TRBJ1-1; D perhaps matches TRBD1 (6 bases). The V gene's germline CDR1 is SEHNR and CDR2 FQNEAQ (reference sequence). This CDR3 contains 14 residues. V was cut by 2 bases and J by 5 bases, with 12 bases left in between. The CDR3: CASSLTGGATEAFF. DNA for the CDR3: TGTGCCAGCAGCTTAACCGGGGGCGCGACTGAAGCTTTCTTT.

With regard to this clone: The sample contains more than one DNA sequence encoding this CDR3. As DNA, the CDR3 is TGTGCCACCAGCGACCCTGCAGGGACCGGAGAGACCCAGTACTTC. Translated, it gives CATSDPAGTGETQYF. V gene TRBV24-1 combines with J gene TRBJ2-5; possibly TRBD1 or TRBD2 for D (5 bases each). V was cut by 7 bases and J by 4 bases, with 18 bases left in between. This CDR3 is 15 amino acids long. Germline assignment: CDR1 KGHDR and CDR2 SFDVKD.

The V gene is TRBV5-6, the J gene TRBJ2-7, with D possibly matching TRBD1 (6 bases). The CDR3 totals 14 residues. V was shortened by 3 bases and J by 11 bases, with 21 bases between the two germline ends. Germline CDR1 and CDR2: SGHDT and YYEEEE. The CDR3 DNA follows: TGTGCCAGCAGCTGGAACCGGGACACCTCCCTTGAGTACGTC. Residues: CASSWNRDTSLEYV.

The sample holds one count of this clone. V and J are TRBV7-9 and TRBJ1-6; the match to TRBD1 covers 9 bases. J was trimmed by 8 bases and V by 6 bases; bases with no gene match: 5. Germline CDR1 and CDR2: SEHNR and FQNEAQ (reference sequence). The CDR3 is 14 residues long. The CDR3 loop reads CASSSGTGYSPLHF. Here the CDR3 DNA reads TGTGCCAGCAGTTCCGGGACAGGGTATTCACCCCTCCACTTT. The full variable domain, its missing parts supplied by reference TRBV7-9 and TRBJ1-6, is DTGVSQNPRHKITKRGQNVTFRCDPISEHNRLYWYRQTLGQGPEFLTYFQNEAQLEKSRLLSDRFSAERPKGSFSTLEIQRTEQGDSAMYLCASSSGTGYSPLHFGNGTRLTVT.

This rearrangement joins TRBV9 to TRBJ2-1; TRBD2 aligns across 15 bases. This CDR3 has 18 amino acids. Trimming took 3 bases from V and 10 from J; bases not matched to a gene: 14. Germline CDR1 is SGDLS and CDR2 is YYNGEE. This chain's CDR3 is CASSGTSGGASIGVEQFF. CDR3 nucleotides: TGTGCCAGCAGCGGGACTAGCGGGGGGGCCTCTATAGGGGTCGAGCAGTTCTTC.

This sequence joins TRBV7-3 and TRBJ1-1, with a tentative D call TRBD1 (5 bases). The germline V gene has CDR1 SGHTA and CDR2 FQGTGA. The V and J ends lost 0 bases and 5 bases respectively, with 13 bases between them. The length of the CDR3 is 15 residues. CDR3: CASSLTGGRRTEAFF. CDR3 nucleotide sequence: TGTGCCAGCAGCTTAACTGGGGGTAGGCGGACTGAAGCTTTCTTT.

This clone has a handful of counts. The rearrangement joins TRBV7-8 to TRBJ2-5, with a weak D call TRBD2 (6 bases). V shed 1 base and J shed 8 bases, with 11 bases lying between them. The CDR3 runs 13 residues. Germline CDR1 reads SGHVS; CDR2 reads FQNEAQ. CDR3 region: CASSLEEGSTQYF. The CDR3 nucleotides are TGTGCCAGCAGCTTAGAGGAGGGTAGTACCCAGTACTTC.

The genes are TRBV6-2 or TRBV6-3 and TRBJ1-2; D perhaps matches TRBD1 (6 bases). The CDR3 contains 15 residues. With 0 bases removed from V and 9 bases from J, the gap between germline ends came to 17 bases. Germline lookup yields CDR1 MNHEY and CDR2 SVGEGT. CDR3 coding DNA: TGTGCCAGCAGTTACTCGGACAGATCTTCAGGTAGCTACACCTTC. Translating gives CASSYSDRSSGSYTF.